The present T cell receptor (beta chain) was sequenced within a study of cytomegalovirus exposure and HLA in healthy donors. Study in general: In a later analysis, it was reported that the roughly 130 validation repertoires had been produced on the same platform as the 500 to 850 repertoires belonging to the first cohort.

The CDR3 has 13 amino acids. V shed 4 bases, J shed 4 bases, and the junction held 3 bases outside the gene matches. Germline CDR1 is SNHLY and CDR2 is FYNNEI. The study, taken as a whole, reports: Listed as cytomegalovirus-associated were 150 to 200 TCR beta chains. Most TCRs appeared rarely, but some public TCRs recurred in many donors.

Some clones are missing from TCRdb's copy, which holds only in-frame ones; the method was immunoSEQ multiplex PCR. The sample contains under 130,000 clones, roughly nine tenths of which appear only once. As for this clone: Its antigen is unidentified.

This chain connects TRBV2 to TRBJ2-7, with TRBD1 matching 8 bases. The specimen sequenced was PBMCs. This clonotype was sampled from a woman younger than 35 in good health and CMV-seropositive. The CDR3 sequence: CASSGDRTYEQYF. The CDR3 nucleotides read TGTGCCAGCAGTGGGGACAGGACTTACGAGCAGTACTTC. Using reference TRBV2 and TRBJ2-7 for the parts outside the CDR3, the full variable domain is EPEVTQTPSHQVTQMGQEVILRCVPISNHLYFYWYRQILGQKVEFLVSFYNNEISEKSEIFDDQFSVERPDGSNFTLKIRSTKLEDSAMYFCASSGDRTYEQYFGPGTRLTVT.